Listed below are T cell receptor beta chains from one sample, sequenced in a study of shared clonotypes between healthy human individuals. Repertoires were generated with immunoSEQ multiplex PCR, while TCRdb's copy carries only in-frame clones and drops some. The sample includes roughly 500,000 clones, more than 95% seen only once; the top ten take approximately 0.067%. The specimen sequenced was naive CD4+ T cells sorted from blood. The origin of the receptors is a woman aged 25 to 45 in good health. Each CDR3 is given with its conserved first and last residue. The D gene is left open where the match is weak. Clone sizes are given selectively: once, few, many, or a class where the clone is expanded.

V,D,J,size,CDR3,DNA
TRBV30,.,TRBJ2-7,.,CAWSGQGYEQYF,TGTGCCTGGAGTGGTCAGGGTTACGAGCAGTACTTC
TRBV11-2,TRBD2,TRBJ2-2,.,CASSLRGLAASNTGELFF,TGTGCCAGCAGCTTACGAGGACTAGCGGCCTCGAACACCGGGGAGCTGTTTTTT
TRBV6-5,.,TRBJ1-4,.,CASSYSSGPTNEKLFF,TGTGCCAGCAGTTACTCCTCGGGACCAACTAATGAAAAACTGTTTTTT
TRBV5-8,.,TRBJ1-5,.,CASSSGETSNQPQHF,TGTGCCAGCAGCTCAGGGGAAACGAGCAATCAGCCCCAGCATTTT
TRBV29-1,TRBD1,TRBJ2-3,.,CSVEGQGADTQYF,TGCAGCGTGGAAGGACAGGGTGCAGATACGCAGTATTTT
TRBV30,.,TRBJ1-2,.,CAWRGGRTNYGYTF,TGTGCCTGGAGGGGCGGCAGGACTAACTATGGCTACACCTTC
TRBV6-5,.,TRBJ1-6,.,CASSYLGKGNSPLHF,TGTGCCAGCAGTTACTTGGGAAAGGGAAATTCACCCCTCCACTTT
TRBV5-1,TRBD1,TRBJ2-1,.,CASRGTEYNEQFF,TGCGCCAGCAGGGGGACAGAATACAATGAGCAGTTCTTC
TRBV19,.,TRBJ2-7,.,CASSISAAPSDEQYF,TGTGCCAGTAGTATATCAGCCGCCCCTTCGGACGAGCAGTACTTC
TRBV28,.,TRBJ2-7,few,CAISPGQLYEQYF,TGTGCCATCAGTCCGGGACAACTCTACGAGCAGTACTTC
TRBV14,.,TRBJ1-1,.,CASSQLDLNTEAFF,TGTGCCAGCAGCCAACTAGATTTGAACACTGAAGCTTTCTTT
TRBV5-1,.,TRBJ2-5,.,CASSLWGGRETQYF,TGCGCCAGCAGCTTGTGGGGCGGCCGAGAGACCCAGTACTTC
TRBV6-5,TRBD2,TRBJ2-7,.,CASSYSSTSGSQKQYF,TGTGCCAGCAGTTACTCGAGTACTAGCGGGAGTCAGAAGCAGTACTTC
TRBV6-4,.,TRBJ2-2,.,CASTPDRNTGELFF,TGTGCCAGCACCCCGGACAGAAACACCGGGGAGCTGTTTTTT
TRBV25-1,.,TRBJ2-3,.,CASRGRDADTQYF,TGTGCCAGCAGAGGGCGGGACGCAGATACGCAGTATTTT
TRBV2,.,TRBJ2-3,.,CASSEPAQGYTDTQYF,TGTGCCAGCAGTGAACCTGCCCAGGGTTACACAGATACGCAGTATTTT
TRBV7-9,.,TRBJ1-2,once,CASSLVQSYGYTF,TGTGCCAGCAGCTTAGTCCAGTCCTATGGCTACACCTTC
TRBV19,TRBD1,TRBJ2-7,.,CASSITGQGGEQYF,TGTGCCAGTAGTATTACGGGACAGGGGGGCGAGCAGTACTTC
TRBV30,TRBD2,TRBJ2-3,.,CATERGADTQYF,TGTGCCACGGAACGGGGGGCAGATACGCAGTATTTT
TRBV6-5,.,TRBJ2-6,.,CASSYLSSGANVLTF,TGTGCCAGCAGTTACTTAAGCTCTGGGGCCAACGTCCTGACTTTC
TRBV6-6,TRBD1,TRBJ2-7,.,CASSRTGTSYEQYF,TGTGCCAGCAGTCGGACAGGGACCTCCTACGAGCAGTACTTC
TRBV11-2,TRBD1,TRBJ2-1,.,CASSSPRGHRGNEQFF,TGTGCCAGCAGCTCCCCTCGTGGGCACAGGGGGAATGAGCAGTTCTTC
TRBV5-6,.,TRBJ2-5,.,CASSHGETQYF,TGTGCCAGCAGCCACGGGGAGACCCAGTACTTC
TRBV4-1,TRBD2,TRBJ2-1,.,CASSQGTSWRGEQFF,TGCGCCAGCAGCCAAGGGACTAGTTGGAGGGGTGAGCAGTTCTTC
TRBV5-4,.,TRBJ2-7,.,CASSPGGTEQYF,TGTGCCAGCAGCCCGGGCGGGACCGAGCAGTACTTC
TRBV28,.,TRBJ2-3,.,CASSRGGAADTQYF,TGTGCCAGCAGTAGGGGGGGCGCGGCAGATACGCAGTATTTT